The source of this TCR beta chain is a study of blood T cell repertoires in COVID-19. Looking at the study overall: Samples taken during acute and convalescent COVID-19 were collected in the United States, Italy and Spain. PBMCs, B-cell-depleted T cells, or T cells provided the cDNA or gDNA that made up the material.

Study processing details: The authors estimated nucleated cell counts from reference gene primer amplification. Sequencing used immunoSEQ multiplex PCR; TCRdb keeps in-frame clones, though not all of them. Clonal size and the V and J genes are those of that table, whereas D and trimming came from the DNA. The table shows roughly 32,000 clones, with around 88% occurring only once. The germline gives CDR1 MGHRA, CDR2 YSYEKL. The CDR3 loop spans 18 amino acids. V lost 3 bases to trimming and J lost 5 bases; unmatched junction nucleotides: 11. Sequences were obtained from peripheral blood. This TCR was recovered from a human donor in a cohort sampled during active COVID-19. The chain couples TRBV4-1 to TRBJ2-1; 12 bases line up with TRBD2. Written as DNA, the CDR3 is TGCGCCAGCAGCCATCTGGGACTAGCGGGCAGCCCCCACAATGAGCAGTTCTTC. The encoded protein is CASSHLGLAGSPHNEQFF.